This TCR beta chain was documented in a study of T cells in Graves' hyperthyroidism and ophthalmopathy. Study-wide results and caveats: Stable hyperthyroidism and ophthalmopathy were separated using 13 V-J signatures. Ophthalmopathy was identified by the model a median about 6.8 months ahead of onset.

Patients were excluded for uncontrolled infection, other autoimmune disease, pregnancy or lactation. Diagnoses rested on clinical symptoms, serum thyroxine and TRAb, thyroid ultrasound and orbital computed tomography. Amplification of TCR beta CDR3 regions was performed using RNA transcripts as template. HTBI primers were the set used in a first-round RT-PCR of the TCR CDR3. TCRdb itself ran the multiplex PCR reads through MiXCR, one entry per CDR3 protein. In the table there are about 640,000 distinct CDR3 sequences, less than 25% of which are singletons. This clonotype was recorded at least ten times. What it binds is not known. The V gene lost 2 bases and the J gene lost 5 bases, with 10 bases spanning the gap. The CDR3 contains 13 residues. CDR1 and CDR2 from the germline V gene are SGHAT and FQNNGV.

The chain combines TRBV11-2 with TRBJ2-7, with D perhaps being TRBD1 or TRBD2 (5 bases each). Sample: blood. This receptor was identified in a man aged 25-45 years with Graves' ophthalmopathy. In nucleotides, the CDR3 is TGTGCCAGCAGCTTAAGCCTGGGGGACGAGCAGTACTTC. Translation: CASSLSLGDEQYF.